Following are 30 T cell receptor beta chains from one sample sequenced in a study of early T cells in non-severe SARS-CoV-2 infection. Each CDR3 protein gets one entry after TCRdb re-called the 5' RACE reads with MiXCR. The table records tens of thousands of distinct CDR3 sequences, around 13% of them present only once. Sequencing was carried out using whole blood. These receptors were obtained from an adult who was a healthcare worker with PCR-confirmed SARS-CoV-2 infection or an uninfected control (not recorded which).

The gene calls are TRBV3-1 and TRBJ2-7; D is unresolved. The V gene lost 6 bases and the J gene lost 2 bases, with 17 bases spanning the gap. This CDR3 is 15 amino acids long. The germline gives CDR1 LGHDT, CDR2 YNNKEL (reference sequence). The CDR3: CASSPGLGIAYEQYF. CDR3 in DNA: TGTGCCAGCAGTCCAGGTCTGGGTATCGCCTACGAGCAGTACTTC.

This clonotype was recorded many times. J is TRBJ1-1 and V is TRBV2, with no clear D. Germline V gives CDR1 SNHLY, CDR2 FYNNEI. The length of the CDR3 is 12 residues. Trimming shortened V by 3 bases and J by 3 bases, and 5 bases separated the two germline ends. The CDR3 here is CASSDPDTEAFF. The CDR3 region has the DNA TGTGCCAGCAGTGATCCCGACACTGAAGCTTTCTTT.

This clonotype has just a few counts. The V and J genes are TRBV28 and TRBJ2-1; D not certain. CDR3 length: 14 residues. Trimming took off 3 bases at V and 0 bases at J, with 6 bases between the two ends. Germline CDR1 MDHEN, CDR2 SYDVKM. In nucleotides, the CDR3 is TGTGCCAGCAGTTTGGAGACCTCCTACAATGAGCAGTTCTTC. This codes for CASSLETSYNEQFF.

This clonotype was seen only a few times. The rearrangement links TRBV28 to TRBJ2-4; D remains unclear. Germline CDR1 MDHEN, CDR2 SYDVKM. V lost 4 bases, J lost 2 bases, and 6 bases lay in between. This CDR3 contains 13 residues. DNA for the CDR3: TGTGCCAGCAGTTCTCTGCCCAAAAACATTCAGTACTTC. This encodes CASSSLPKNIQYF.

This clonotype has ten or more counts. V is TRBV20-1 and J is TRBJ2-7, with 7 bases lining up with TRBD2. Germline CDR1 reads DFQATT; CDR2 reads SNEGSKA (reference sequence). This CDR3 is 14 amino acids long. Losses at the gene ends were 5 bases for V and 6 bases for J; bases not matched to a gene: 13. The CDR3 nucleotides read TGCAGTGCTGACCCGCCTAGCGGAAACCTCGAGCAGTACTTC. Protein product: CSADPPSGNLEQYF.

The V call is TRBV29-1, the J call TRBJ2-5; D tentatively fits TRBD1 or TRBD2 (6 bases each). Germline assignment: CDR1 SQVTM and CDR2 ANQGSEA. The CDR3 is 13 residues long. Trimming stripped 4 bases from V and 4 bases from J, with 13 bases between. The CDR3 sequence: CSVAEGGTETQYF. DNA for the CDR3: TGCAGCGTTGCCGAGGGGGGCACAGAGACCCAGTACTTC.

This clonotype was seen at least ten times. V usage is TRBV7-2 and J usage is TRBJ2-5; 14 bases match TRBD2. The CDR3 has 15 amino acids. The junction had 2 bases not matched to a gene; V was cut back by 5 bases and J by 3 bases. CDR1 is SGHTA and CDR2 is FQGNSA in the germline V gene. CDR3: CASSLTSGREETQYF. The CDR3 DNA sequence: TGTGCCAGCAGCCTGACTAGCGGGAGGGAAGAGACCCAGTACTTC.

The chain is built from TRBV2 and TRBJ1-5, with unresolved D. The CDR3 is 14 residues long. V was pared by 7 bases and J by 6 bases, with 16 bases between. Per the germline V gene, CDR1 is SNHLY and CDR2 is FYNNEI. This CDR3 is CASKRPAVGQPQHF. The CDR3 DNA reads as TGTGCCAGCAAACGTCCGGCAGTCGGTCAGCCCCAGCATTTT.

This rearrangement joins TRBV20-1 to TRBJ1-2; 10 bases match TRBD1. J was trimmed by 4 bases and V by 2 bases; bases with no gene match: 10. The V gene's germline CDR1 is DFQATT and CDR2 SNEGSKA (reference sequence). The CDR3 runs to 16 residues. CDR3 nucleotides: TGCAGTGCTAGACCTCCGGGACAGGGGATGGGCTATGGCTACACCTTC. Amino acid sequence: CSARPPGQGMGYGYTF.

At least ten counts were recorded for this clonotype. V gene TRBV4-3 combines with J gene TRBJ1-2; D not certain. The germline gives CDR1 LGHNA, CDR2 YSLEER. The CDR3 length is 14 residues. The V end was cut by 2 bases, the J end by 5 bases, with 12 bases between. CDR3 sequence reads: CASSQTGSPYGYTF. CDR3 nucleotides: TGCGCCAGCAGCCAAACCGGGAGCCCATATGGCTACACCTTC.

Written as DNA, the CDR3 is TGCGCCAGCAGCCAAGAACAGATCTATGGCTACACCTTC. It translates to CASSQEQIYGYTF. V is TRBV4-1 and J is TRBJ1-2; D not certain. The CDR3 has 13 residues. V lost 0 bases to trimming and J lost 4 bases, with 6 bases between them. Germline lookup yields CDR1 MGHRA and CDR2 YSYEKL.

This clonotype has only a few counts. The chain recombines TRBV6-6 with TRBJ1-1; D gene uncertain. Trimming pared 0 bases from V and 7 bases from J, leaving 9 bases between. CDR1 is MNHNY and CDR2 is SVGAGI in the germline V gene (reference sequence). The CDR3 covers 13 residues. CDR3 protein: CASSYSGDFEAFF. The CDR3 DNA follows: TGTGCCAGCAGTTACTCCGGGGATTTTGAAGCTTTCTTT.

The chain couples TRBV6-6 to TRBJ1-4; D is ambiguous. The CDR3 length is 13 residues. V lost 10 bases to trimming and J lost 8 bases, with 17 bases between them. From germline, CDR1 is MNHNY and CDR2 SVGAGI (reference sequence). CDR3 loop: CATKDFIREKLFF. The CDR3 DNA reads TGTGCCACCAAAGACTTCATTAGGGAAAAACTGTTTTTT.

In this sample, this clonotype turned up many times. The rearrangement uses TRBV12-3 or TRBV12-4 and TRBJ2-3, with TRBD2 matching over 10 bases. The CDR3 has 17 residues. Trimming removed 2 bases from V and 4 bases from J; junction bases left unmatched: 9. This CDR3 reads CASSLRASGRMPDTQYF. In DNA form, the CDR3 reads TGTGCCAGCAGTTTAAGGGCTAGCGGGAGAATGCCAGATACGCAGTATTTT.

This clonotype was detected only a few times. V gene TRBV10-3 combines with J gene TRBJ2-1; weak D call: TRBD2 (5 bases). Trimming removed 3 bases at V and 3 bases at J, with 9 bases between. The CDR3 totals 14 residues. Germline CDR1 is ENHRY and CDR2 is SYGVKD. This CDR3 reads CAISDLAGYNEQFF. The CDR3, as DNA: TGTGCCATCAGTGATTTGGCGGGCTACAATGAGCAGTTCTTC.

V and J are TRBV10-1 and TRBJ2-3, with D perhaps matching TRBD1 (6 bases). This CDR3 is built from 15 residues. Germline CDR1 WNHNN, CDR2 SYGVQD (reference sequence). Trimming removed 3 bases from V and 1 base from J, with 11 bases in between. CDR3 nucleotide sequence: TGCGCCAGCAGTGATATCGAGGGGGGCACAGATACGCAGTATTTT. Residues: CASSDIEGGTDTQYF.

This clonotype was recorded many times. CDR3 region: CASRGYTNEKLFF. CDR3 bases: TGTGCCAGCAGAGGATACACTAATGAAAAACTGTTTTTT. The chain couples TRBV6-1 to TRBJ1-4; D remains ambiguous. This CDR3 is 13 amino acids long. From germline, CDR1 is MNHNS and CDR2 SASEGT. Trimming cost V 6 bases and J 2 bases, with 7 bases left between them.

This clonotype has just a few counts. This chain joins TRBV4-2 and TRBJ1-1; D is unresolved. The V gene lost 0 bases and the J gene lost 5 bases, with 4 bases spanning the gap. The CDR3 covers 12 residues. Germline V gives CDR1 LGHNA, CDR2 YNFKEQ. The CDR3 spells CASSQDLTEAFF. CDR3 coding DNA: TGTGCCAGCAGCCAAGATCTGACTGAAGCTTTCTTT.

V gene TRBV20-1 combines with J gene TRBJ2-1; 8 bases are a match to TRBD2. There are 12 residues in the CDR3. CDR1 DFQATT and CDR2 SNEGSKA come from the germline V gene (reference sequence). Losses at the gene ends were 6 bases for V and 7 bases for J; bases not matched to a gene: 5. The CDR3 reads CSAGGLANEQFF. DNA for the CDR3: TGCAGTGCGGGTGGACTAGCTAATGAGCAGTTCTTC.

Only a few counts were recorded for this clonotype. The chain combines TRBV28 with TRBJ2-6, with D possibly TRBD1 on 6 matching bases. Trimming took off 7 bases at V and 0 bases at J, with 13 bases between the two ends. CDR1 and CDR2 from the germline V gene are MDHEN and SYDVKM. This CDR3 region has 16 residues. CDR3 in DNA: TGTGCCAGCACTCCCGGGACACCCTCTGGGGCCAACGTCCTGACTTTC. Translated: CASTPGTPSGANVLTF.

This clonotype has just a few counts. J is TRBJ2-3 and V is TRBV19, with TRBD1 identical over 8 bases. Germline CDR1 reads LNHDA; CDR2 reads SQIVND (reference sequence). V lost 4 bases, J lost 2 bases, and 5 bases stayed unmatched. The CDR3 contains 15 residues. CDR3 sequence reads: CASSRGQVDTDTQYF. For the CDR3, the DNA is TGTGCCAGTAGTAGGGGACAGGTGGACACAGATACGCAGTATTTT.

V and J are TRBV20-1 and TRBJ1-1; no clear D. V was cut by 3 bases and J by 7 bases, with 12 bases left in between. Germline V gene lookup returns CDR1 DFQATT and CDR2 SNEGSKA (reference sequence). This CDR3 comprises 12 residues. DNA of the CDR3: TGCAGTGCTAGGTCAAGGGCGGTTGAAGCTTTCTTT. Translated, it gives CSARSRAVEAFF.

This clonotype has ten or more counts. The gene calls are TRBV2 and TRBJ2-1; 12 bases fit TRBD2. V was pared by 6 bases and J by 9 bases, with 9 bases of the junction left unmatched. The germline gives CDR1 SNHLY, CDR2 FYNNEI. CDR3 size: 15 residues. The CDR3 reads CASRVSTSGSGEQFF. The CDR3 DNA reads TGTGCCAGCAGGGTATCGACTAGCGGGAGCGGTGAGCAGTTCTTC.

Comments on this clonotype: Relative to the germline gene, one junction end is altered; a read error may explain this. The chain couples TRBV5-4 to TRBJ1-4; D possibly corresponds to TRBD1 (5 bases). CDR3 length: 14 amino acids. CDR1 and CDR2 from the germline V gene are SGHNT and YYREEE (reference sequence). The CDR3 bases are TGTGTCAGCAGCCAGGGTGCAACTAATGAAAAACTGTTTTTT. This gives the protein CVSSQGATNEKLFF.

The rearrangement uses TRBV7-2 and TRBJ2-3; 7 positions agree with TRBD1. The length of the CDR3 is 14 residues. J was trimmed by 6 bases and V by 5 bases; bases with no gene match: 8. CDR1 and CDR2 from the germline V gene are SGHTA and FQGNSA. CDR3 DNA: TGTGCCAGCAGCCCGAGACAGGGCGGGGATACGCAGTATTTT. This gives the protein CASSPRQGGDTQYF.

This clonotype was counted ten times or more. The chain joins TRBV18 to TRBJ1-2, with D possibly being TRBD1 (6 bases). Germline CDR1 is KGHSH and CDR2 is LQKENI. The CDR3 sequence is 13 residues long. With 3 bases removed from V and 5 bases from J, the gap between germline ends came to 10 bases. The CDR3 DNA reads TGTGCCAGCTCACCGAAGGACAGTTATGGCTACACCTTC. It specifies CASSPKDSYGYTF.

This clonotype was detected ten times or more. The rearrangement links TRBV6-6 to TRBJ2-6; D is ambiguous. The CDR3 loop spans 15 amino acids. The V end was cut by 9 bases, the J end by 0 bases, with 12 bases between. Germline assignment: CDR1 MNHNY and CDR2 SVGAGI (reference sequence). The CDR3 loop is CASSPPNSGANVLTF. CDR3 bases: TGTGCCAGTAGTCCCCCGAACTCTGGGGCCAACGTCCTGACTTTC.

This clonotype was recorded many times. The V and J genes are TRBV5-1 and TRBJ2-1, with 9 bases lining up with TRBD2. Germline CDR1 reads SGHRS; CDR2 reads YFSETQ. V lost 3 bases, J lost 7 bases, and 5 bases stayed unmatched. CDR3 size: 14 residues. For the CDR3, the DNA is TGCGCCAGCAGCTCAGCGGGAGGCCCGAATGAGCAGTTCTTC. Protein product: CASSSAGGPNEQFF. The complete variable domain, with remaining parts taken from reference TRBV5-1 and TRBJ2-1, reads KAGVTQTPRYLIKTRGQQVTLSCSPISGHRSVSWYQQTPGQGLQFLFEYFSETQRNKGNFPGRFSGRQFSNSRSEMNVSTLELGDSALYLCASSSAGGPNEQFFGPGTRLTVL.

This clonotype appeared many times. The rearrangement uses TRBV19 and TRBJ1-5, with 9 bases lining up with TRBD1. V dropped 2 bases and J dropped 7; count of bases not matched to a gene: 6. Germline V CDR1 and CDR2: LNHDA, SQIVND (reference sequence). The CDR3 totals 15 residues. The DNA of the CDR3 is TGTGCCAGTAGTATACAACAGGGGGCTGGACAGCCCCAGCATTTT. Translating gives CASSIQQGAGQPQHF.

The V and J genes are TRBV11-2 and TRBJ2-3, with a possible D match to TRBD2 (5 bases). Germline assignment: CDR1 SGHAT and CDR2 FQNNGV. Trimming took 3 bases from V and 0 from J, leaving 16 bases between them. This CDR3 is 17 amino acids long. CDR3 nucleotides: TGTGCCAGCAGCTTGCGACGGGCTAGCCCTAGCACAGATACGCAGTATTTT. Its protein product is CASSLRRASPSTDTQYF.